This T cell receptor (beta chain) is from a study of blood T cell repertoires in COVID-19 (dated by TCRdb to about 2020). In the study overall: Samples from collaborators originated in the United States, Italy and Spain and spanned both the acute and convalescent phases of COVID-19. The samples were drawn from two sources: the first 160 participants of the ongoing ImmuneRACE study, and 1,254 subjects contributed by 6 global collaborators. The dataset comprised deeply sampled blood TCRbeta repertoires from subjects exposed to, actively infected with, or recovered from COVID-19. The repertoires were released in a freely available public database meant as a resource for research on the immune response to SARS-CoV-2. HLA class I and class II types, where available, came from metadata supplied by the sample provider rather than from assay-based typing. The prospective study material was composed of cDNA or gDNA derived from T cells, B-cell-depleted T cells, or PBMCs. Nearly every sample came with metadata listing a de-identified subject ID, COVID-19 status, age in years and sex. Overall study outcomes, separate from this receptor: Clinical and demographic metadata were provided uncurated, with the amount varying by source and participant.

Collaborating institutions collected whole blood in K2EDTA tubes following their own protocols. For TCRbeta analysis, collaborators shipped samples in one of three forms: frozen whole blood, isolated PBMCs, or DNA extracted from either of those sample types. In regard to this clone: This receptor's antigen is unknown. No per-base quality is available; no much larger clone lies one base away.

From the cysteine up to the phenylalanine, the CDR3 has a length of 13 residues. Here the CDR3 DNA is all that survives: 39 bases in frame from base 1. Via the germline V gene, CDR1 is MNHEY and CDR2 SVGEGT. At the junction V is shortened by 5 bases and J by 9 bases; bases outside the gene matches: 4. TCRbeta CDR3 regions were amplified from genomic DNA by means of the immunoSEQ Assay, a bias-controlled multiplex PCR. Turning to the authors' computational methods: Nucleated cell counts per sample were estimated from amplification of reference gene primers within the assay. Sequence reads were collapsed and filtered to measure the absolute abundance of every unique TCRbeta CDR3 rearrangement. Productive Simpson clonality was computed per sample as the square root of Simpson's diversity index over productive rearrangements. TCRdb took this table from immuneACCESS and kept in-frame rearrangements with V and J called. Such tables lack part of the clones; where checked against another copy, unresolved V genes explain under half of the gap, and the rest is unexplained. V, J and clone size reflect that table, while D and trimming were determined from the DNA. The sample profile shows 150,000 to 200,000 clones; around 81% of them were found once. Less than 3% of the sample lies in the top ten.

The sequence links TRBV6-2 or TRBV6-3 to TRBJ1-6; 7 of the junction bases match TRBD1. This TCR was sampled from a human donor with acute or convalescent COVID-19. The donor label of this sample is uncertain. The specimen was peripheral blood. Read as DNA, the sequence is TGTGCCAGCAGTCAAGACAGGGTTTCACCCCTCCACTTT. Its product reads: CASSQDRVSPLHF.